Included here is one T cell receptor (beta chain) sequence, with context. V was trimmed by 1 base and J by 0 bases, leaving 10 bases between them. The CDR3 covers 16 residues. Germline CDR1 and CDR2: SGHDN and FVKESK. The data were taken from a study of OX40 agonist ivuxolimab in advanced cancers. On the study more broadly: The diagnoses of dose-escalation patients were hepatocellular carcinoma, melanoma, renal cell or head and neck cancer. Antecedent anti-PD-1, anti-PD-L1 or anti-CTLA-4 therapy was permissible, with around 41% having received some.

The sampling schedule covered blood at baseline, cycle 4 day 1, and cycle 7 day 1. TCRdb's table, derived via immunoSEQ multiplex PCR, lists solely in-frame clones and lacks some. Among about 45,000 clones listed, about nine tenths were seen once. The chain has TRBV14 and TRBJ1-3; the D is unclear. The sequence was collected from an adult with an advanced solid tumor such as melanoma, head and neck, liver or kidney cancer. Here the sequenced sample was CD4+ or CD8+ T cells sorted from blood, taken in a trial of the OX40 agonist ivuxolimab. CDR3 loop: CASSQGLAFSGNTIYF. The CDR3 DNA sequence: TGTGCCAGCAGCCAAGGACTTGCGTTCTCTGGAAACACCATATATTTT.